This T cell receptor (beta chain) was recovered during a study of cytomegalovirus exposure and HLA in healthy donors. Study as a whole: A prior analysis found roughly 110 million unique TCR beta sequences from roughly 180 million T cells. General observations from the study: Associated with HLA alleles at 0.05 false discovery rate in a later analysis were some 18,000 TCR beta sequences. A later analysis found common viral pathogens apparently linked to several of the most significant clusters.

As regards this clone: The antigen is undetermined.

It was healthy bone marrow donors who served as donors. From germline, CDR1 is SGHTS and CDR2 YDEGEE. V shed 6 bases and J shed 2 bases, with 15 bases lying between them. The CDR3 covers 15 residues. Use of 60 Vbeta and 13 Jbeta primers characterized the PCR. The repertoire was sequenced with immunoSEQ multiplex PCR; TCRdb's copy has only in-frame clones and lacks some. The sample carries 150,000 or so clones, around 75% recorded once. The sample was PBMCs. This TCR was recovered from a woman aged 40 to 50 in good health and CMV-seropositive. The chain joins TRBV5-8 to TRBJ1-5; the D gene is possibly TRBD1 (5 bases). The CDR3 nucleotides read TGTGCCAGCAACCCCATCAGGGAGGGCAATCAGCCCCAGCATTTT. This encodes CASNPIREGNQPQHF. The full variable domain, with the rest looked up from reference TRBV5-8 and TRBJ1-5, is EAGVTQSPTHLIKTRGQQATLRCSPISGHTSVYWYQQALGLGLQFLLWYDEGEERNRGNFPPRFSGRQFPNYSSELNVNALELEDSALYLCASNPIREGNQPQHFGDGTRLSIL.